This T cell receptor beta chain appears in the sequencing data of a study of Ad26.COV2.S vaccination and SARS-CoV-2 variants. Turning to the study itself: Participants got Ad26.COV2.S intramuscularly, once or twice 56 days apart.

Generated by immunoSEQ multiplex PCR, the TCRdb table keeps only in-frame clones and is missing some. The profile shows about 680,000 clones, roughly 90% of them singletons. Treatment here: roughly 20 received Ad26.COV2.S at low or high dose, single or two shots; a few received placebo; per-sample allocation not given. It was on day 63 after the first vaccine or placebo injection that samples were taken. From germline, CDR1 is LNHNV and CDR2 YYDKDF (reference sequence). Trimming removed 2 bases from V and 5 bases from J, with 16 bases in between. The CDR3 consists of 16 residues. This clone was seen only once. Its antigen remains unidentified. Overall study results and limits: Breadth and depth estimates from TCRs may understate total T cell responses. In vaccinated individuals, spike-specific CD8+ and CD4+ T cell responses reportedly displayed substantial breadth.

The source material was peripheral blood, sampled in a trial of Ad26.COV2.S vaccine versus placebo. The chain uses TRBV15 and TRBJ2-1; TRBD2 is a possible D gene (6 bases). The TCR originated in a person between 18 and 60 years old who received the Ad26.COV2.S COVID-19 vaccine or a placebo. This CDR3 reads CATSRWGAGLNNEQFF. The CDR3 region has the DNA TGTGCCACCAGCAGATGGGGTGCGGGGCTAAACAATGAGCAGTTCTTC.